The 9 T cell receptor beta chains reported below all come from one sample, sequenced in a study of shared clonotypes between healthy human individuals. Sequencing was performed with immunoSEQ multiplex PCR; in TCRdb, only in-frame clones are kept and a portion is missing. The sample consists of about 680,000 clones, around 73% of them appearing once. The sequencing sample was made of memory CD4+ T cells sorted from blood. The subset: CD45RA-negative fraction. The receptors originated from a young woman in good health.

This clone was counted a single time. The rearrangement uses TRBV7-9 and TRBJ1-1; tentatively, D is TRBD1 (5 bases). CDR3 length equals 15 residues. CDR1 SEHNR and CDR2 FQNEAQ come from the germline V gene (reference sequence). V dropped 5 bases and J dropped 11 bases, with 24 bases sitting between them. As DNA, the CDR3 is TGTGCCAGCAGCCCTCCGGGGACTTCGAATTTGGGGGCTTTCTTT. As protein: CASSPPGTSNLGAFF.

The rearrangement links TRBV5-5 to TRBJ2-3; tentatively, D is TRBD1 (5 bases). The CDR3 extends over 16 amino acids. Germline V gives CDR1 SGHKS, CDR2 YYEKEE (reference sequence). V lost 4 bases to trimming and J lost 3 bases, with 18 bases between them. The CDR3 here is CASSTRQKQWTDTQYF. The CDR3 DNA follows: TGTGCCAGCAGCACAAGACAGAAACAATGGACAGATACGCAGTATTTT.

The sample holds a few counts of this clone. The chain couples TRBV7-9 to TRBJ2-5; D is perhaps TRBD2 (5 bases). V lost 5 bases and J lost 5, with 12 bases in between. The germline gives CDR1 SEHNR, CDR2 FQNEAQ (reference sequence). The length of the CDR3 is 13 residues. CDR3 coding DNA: TGTGCCAGCAGCGCGGGTGGGTGGGAGACCCAGTACTTC. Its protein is CASSAGGWETQYF. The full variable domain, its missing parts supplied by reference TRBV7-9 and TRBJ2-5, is DTGVSQNPRHKITKRGQNVTFRCDPISEHNRLYWYRQTLGQGPEFLTYFQNEAQLEKSRLLSDRFSAERPKGSFSTLEIQRTEQGDSAMYLCASSAGGWETQYFGPGTRLLVL.

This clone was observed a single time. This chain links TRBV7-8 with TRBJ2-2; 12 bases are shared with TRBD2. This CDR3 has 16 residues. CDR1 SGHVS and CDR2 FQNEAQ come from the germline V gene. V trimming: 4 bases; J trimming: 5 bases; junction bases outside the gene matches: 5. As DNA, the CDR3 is TGTGCCAGCAGCTCCCTAGCGGGAGGGCTTACCGGGGAGCTGTTTTTT. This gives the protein CASSSLAGGLTGELFF.

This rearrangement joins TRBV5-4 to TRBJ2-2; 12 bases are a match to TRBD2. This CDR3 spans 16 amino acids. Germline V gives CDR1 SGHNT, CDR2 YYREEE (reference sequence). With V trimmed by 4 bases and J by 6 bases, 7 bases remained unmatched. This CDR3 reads CASSRGLAGYAGELFF. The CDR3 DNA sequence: TGTGCCAGCAGCCGCGGACTAGCGGGATATGCCGGGGAGCTGTTTTTT.

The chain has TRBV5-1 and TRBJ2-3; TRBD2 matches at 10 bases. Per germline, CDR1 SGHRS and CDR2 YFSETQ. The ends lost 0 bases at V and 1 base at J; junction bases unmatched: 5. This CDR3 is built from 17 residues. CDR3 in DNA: TGCGCCAGCAGCTTGGGGTCTAGCGGGAGTGGCACAGATACGCAGTATTTT. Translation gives CASSLGSSGSGTDTQYF. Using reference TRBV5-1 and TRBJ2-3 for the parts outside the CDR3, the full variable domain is KAGVTQTPRYLIKTRGQQVTLSCSPISGHRSVSWYQQTPGQGLQFLFEYFSETQRNKGNFPGRFSGRQFSNSRSEMNVSTLELGDSALYLCASSLGSSGSGTDTQYFGPGTRLTVL.

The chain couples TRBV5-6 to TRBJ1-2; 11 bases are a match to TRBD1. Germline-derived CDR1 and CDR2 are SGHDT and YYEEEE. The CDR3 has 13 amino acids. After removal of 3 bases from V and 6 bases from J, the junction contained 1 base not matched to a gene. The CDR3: CASSSGQGDGYTF. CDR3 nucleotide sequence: TGTGCCAGCAGCTCGGGACAGGGGGATGGCTACACCTTC.

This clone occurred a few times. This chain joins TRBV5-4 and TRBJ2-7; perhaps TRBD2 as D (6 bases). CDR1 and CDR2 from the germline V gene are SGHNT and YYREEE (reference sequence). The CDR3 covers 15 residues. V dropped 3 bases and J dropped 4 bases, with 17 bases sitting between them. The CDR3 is CASSSDGSTEYEQYF. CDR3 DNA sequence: TGTGCCAGCAGCTCGGACGGGAGTACAGAATACGAGCAGTACTTC.

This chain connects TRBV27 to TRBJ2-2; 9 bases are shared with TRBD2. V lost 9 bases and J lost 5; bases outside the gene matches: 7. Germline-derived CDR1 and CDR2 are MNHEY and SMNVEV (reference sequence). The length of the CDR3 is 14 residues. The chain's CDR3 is CARLGGRETGELFF. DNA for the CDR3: TGTGCCAGGCTTGGCGGGAGGGAGACCGGGGAGCTGTTTTTT.